This TCR beta chain is drawn from a study of T cells in Graves' hyperthyroidism and ophthalmopathy. Graves' hyperthyroidism qualified as stable when ophthalmopathy did not progress within 18 months. Comment on this clonotype: At one of its ends the junction is not consistent with the germline gene, which may arise from a read error.

Amplification targeted TCR beta CDR3 regions from RNA transcripts. HTBI primers were the set used in a first-round RT-PCR of the TCR CDR3. TCRdb ran MiXCR on the multiplex PCR reads and lists one entry per CDR3 protein. This sample has approximately 590,000 distinct CDR3 sequences, with approximately 14% found just once. This CDR3 has 14 residues. Sequenced input: blood. This rearrangement joins TRBV12-3 or TRBV12-4 to TRBJ2-3; D unclear. This sequence originates from a woman aged 30 to 39 with Graves' hyperthyroidism. The CDR3 DNA is TGTGCCAGCAGTTCTCGAGAATCATCAGATATGCAGTATTTT. Translated, it gives CASSSRESSDMQYF.